The 27 T cell receptor beta chains below all came from one sample that was sequenced in a study of shared clonotypes between healthy human individuals. The data were produced by immunoSEQ multiplex PCR, yet TCRdb's version contains in-frame clones alone and is incomplete. This table has approximately 470,000 clones, 81% appearing once. The material sequenced was PBMCs. The receptors were sampled from a woman aged 40 to 50 in good health. Some clones in this sample may be carry-over from other donors' samples.

The chain carries TRBV6-1 and TRBJ2-5; 12 nucleotides agree with TRBD2. Germline values: CDR1 MNHNS, CDR2 SASEGT. The CDR3 is made up of 15 amino acids. After removal of 3 bases from V and 5 bases from J, the junction contained 4 bases not matched to a gene. In DNA, the CDR3 is TGTGCCAGCAGTGAGACTAGCGGGAGTCGGGAGACCCAGTACTTC. Residues: CASSETSGSRETQYF.

V gene TRBV12-5 combines with J gene TRBJ2-1; 9 positions match TRBD2. Looked up from germline, CDR1 is LGHNT and CDR2 is FRNRAP. V lost 7 bases, J lost 5 bases, and 6 bases stayed unmatched. The CDR3 loop spans 14 amino acids. CDR3 region: CASASGLADNEQFF. CDR3 DNA sequence: TGTGCTAGTGCCTCGGGACTAGCAGACAATGAGCAGTTCTTC.

The CDR3 bases are TGCGCCAGCAGCCGGTGGCAGGGTACTCAGCCCCAGCATTTT. Its protein product is CASSRWQGTQPQHF. This chain joins TRBV4-1 and TRBJ1-5, with D perhaps matching TRBD1 (5 bases). From germline, CDR1 is MGHRA and CDR2 YSYEKL. The CDR3 extends over 14 amino acids. The V gene lost 4 bases and the J gene lost 6 bases, with 13 bases spanning the gap.

The rearrangement links TRBV7-2 to TRBJ2-2; 8 positions match TRBD1. Germline values: CDR1 SGHTA, CDR2 FQGNSA. CDR3 length equals 14 residues. The V gene end was trimmed by 1 base and the J gene end by 6 bases; junction bases not matched to a gene: 1. The CDR3 sequence: CASSLEQGAGELFF. The DNA of the CDR3 is TGTGCCAGCAGCTTAGAACAGGGGGCCGGGGAGCTGTTTTTT.

Of note for this clone: One end of the junction varies from germline; a read error may be responsible. The chain combines TRBV5-1 with TRBJ2-5; 16 bases match TRBD2. CDR1 and CDR2 (germline): SGHRS, YFSETQ. The length of the CDR3 is 18 residues. Written as DNA, the CDR3 is TGCGCCAGCAGGTTGGGACTAGCGGGAGGGCCCTCTCAAGAGACCCAGTACTTC. This codes for CASRLGLAGGPSQETQYF.

V usage is TRBV7-3 and J usage is TRBJ2-6; the D is unclear. CDR1 SGHTA and CDR2 FQGTGA come from the germline V gene. V was cut by 2 bases and J by 0 bases, with 5 bases left in between. The CDR3 has 15 amino acids. This CDR3 reads CASSLYISGANVLTF. CDR3 DNA sequence: TGTGCCAGCAGCTTATACATCTCTGGGGCCAACGTCCTGACTTTC. Looking up the rest from reference TRBV7-3 and TRBJ2-6 gives the full variable domain: GAGVSQTPSNKVTEKGKYVELRCDPISGHTALYWYRQSLGQGPEFLIYFQGTGAADDSGLPNDRFFAVRPEGSVSTLKIQRTERGDSAVYLCASSLYISGANVLTFGAGSRLTVL.

The chain couples TRBV5-1 to TRBJ1-3; the D is unclear. Per the germline V gene, CDR1 is SGHRS and CDR2 is YFSETQ. Trimming removed 4 bases from V and 1 base from J, with 15 bases in between. This CDR3 is built from 16 residues. This CDR3 reads CASSPQDGISGNTIYF. The CDR3 DNA sequence: TGCGCCAGCAGCCCTCAGGACGGGATTTCTGGAAACACCATATATTTT.

This clone was picked up a small number of times. The rearrangement joins TRBV2 to TRBJ2-3; TRBD1 matches at 8 bases. With 6 bases clipped from V and 4 bases from J, the junction kept 0 bases outside the gene matches. In germline, CDR1 is SNHLY, CDR2 FYNNEI. This CDR3 is built from 12 residues. The CDR3 sequence is CASRQGADTQYF. The CDR3 DNA reads TGTGCCAGCAGACAGGGGGCAGATACGCAGTATTTT.

The V call is TRBV4-3, the J call TRBJ2-4; no reliable D call. The CDR3 sequence is 16 residues long. Germline loops: CDR1 LGHNA, CDR2 YSLEER. V dropped 0 bases and J dropped 0 bases, with 9 bases sitting between them. CDR3 in amino acids: CASSQDRPLAKNIQYF. Written as DNA, the CDR3 is TGCGCCAGCAGCCAAGATAGGCCACTAGCCAAAAACATTCAGTACTTC.

The V call is TRBV5-1, the J call TRBJ1-3; D may be TRBD1 (5 bases). This CDR3 has 17 amino acids. Trimming stripped 1 base from V and 0 bases from J, with 14 bases between. The germline V gene encodes CDR1 SGHRS and CDR2 YFSETQ. The CDR3 nucleotides read TGCGCCAGCAGCTTGAGGACACCCGGAGACTCTGGAAACACCATATATTTT. Its translation is CASSLRTPGDSGNTIYF.

V usage is TRBV7-9 and J usage is TRBJ1-4; possibly TRBD1 for D (6 bases). Germline CDR1 reads SEHNR; CDR2 reads FQNEAQ (reference sequence). V was shortened by 5 bases and J by 7 bases, with 17 bases between the two germline ends. CDR3 length: 15 residues. The chain's CDR3 is CASSATGVRAEKLFF. As DNA, the CDR3 is TGTGCCAGCAGCGCGACAGGAGTAAGAGCTGAAAAACTGTTTTTT. The entire variable domain, with the rest obtained from reference TRBV7-9 and TRBJ1-4, is as follows: DTGVSQNPRHKITKRGQNVTFRCDPISEHNRLYWYRQTLGQGPEFLTYFQNEAQLEKSRLLSDRFSAERPKGSFSTLEIQRTEQGDSAMYLCASSATGVRAEKLFFGSGTQLSVL.

The chain combines TRBV11-2 with TRBJ2-7; no definite D call. Germline CDR1 reads SGHAT; CDR2 reads FQNNGV. This CDR3 comprises 14 residues. Trimming left V 2 bases short and J 0 bases short, with 8 bases between. The chain's CDR3 is CASSLWDNSYEQYF. Here the CDR3 DNA reads TGTGCCAGCAGCTTATGGGATAACTCCTACGAGCAGTACTTC.

The chain recombines TRBV10-3 with TRBJ1-1; a possible D gene is TRBD1 (6 bases). Per the germline V gene, CDR1 is ENHRY and CDR2 is SYGVKD. This CDR3 contains 14 residues. The V end lost 2 bases, the J end lost 6 bases, and 13 bases lay between the germline ends. CDR3 loop: CAISEREGGAEAFF. CDR3 DNA sequence: TGTGCCATCAGTGAGAGGGAGGGGGGGGCTGAAGCTTTCTTT.

As regards this clone: This likely reflects a read error, since a far larger clone is one base away. Here the CDR3 DNA reads TGTGCCAGCAGTCGACAGTGCTACGAGCAGTACTTC. Protein: CASSRQCYEQYF. The gene calls are TRBV6-5 and TRBJ2-7, with D possibly matching TRBD1 (5 bases). The CDR3 runs to 12 residues. Deletions cut 5 bases from V and 3 bases from J, with 8 bases between. Germline CDR1 is MNHEY and CDR2 is SVGAGI.

Turning to this clone: With a far larger clone one base away, a read error is the likely cause. The chain joins TRBV23-1 to TRBJ2-7; D is possibly TRBD1 or TRBD2 (6 bases each). TRBV23-1 is reported as an ORF; its role is uncertain. The CDR3 runs to 14 residues. The CDR3 nucleotides are TGCGCCGGCAGTCGGGGGACATCGAAGGGACGGCAGTACTTC. It is translated as CAGSRGTSKGRQYF.

The genes are TRBV7-6 and TRBJ1-1; tentative D call: TRBD1 (5 bases). CDR3 length: 14 residues. Germline V CDR1 and CDR2: SGHVS, FNYEAQ. Trimming stripped 3 bases from V and 4 bases from J, with 12 bases between. Here the CDR3 DNA reads TGTGCCAGCAGCTTCGACTGGGGGTCCACTGAAGCTTTCTTT. Its translation is CASSFDWGSTEAFF.

This clone was observed a few times. V is TRBV7-8 and J is TRBJ1-5; possibly TRBD1 for D (5 bases). This CDR3 is 15 amino acids long. Deletions cut 0 bases from V and 3 bases from J, with 9 bases between. CDR1 and CDR2 from the germline V gene are SGHVS and FQNEAQ. The CDR3 sequence is CASSLATGDNQPQHF. The DNA of the CDR3 is TGTGCCAGCAGCTTAGCGACGGGGGACAATCAGCCCCAGCATTTT.

The chain couples TRBV7-9 to TRBJ2-3, with D possibly being TRBD1 (6 bases). The CDR3 totals 15 residues. Trimming pared 3 bases from V and 4 bases from J, leaving 14 bases between. The germline V gene has CDR1 SEHNR and CDR2 FQNEAQ (reference sequence). CDR3 in DNA: TGTGCCAGCAGCTTCCCACAGGGTTCGCCAGATACGCAGTATTTT. This codes for CASSFPQGSPDTQYF.

This sequence joins TRBV7-2 and TRBJ1-2; D perhaps matches TRBD1 (6 bases). V lost 1 base, J lost 4 bases, and 10 bases lay in between. Germline CDR1 is SGHTA and CDR2 is FQGNSA. The CDR3 spans 14 residues. For the CDR3, the DNA is TGTGCCAGCAGCTTAGGGAGGGGGACCTATGGCTACACCTTC. Residues: CASSLGRGTYGYTF.

The J gene is TRBJ2-5, the V gene TRBV6-1, with D perhaps TRBD1 or TRBD2 (5 bases each). Trimming shortened V by 6 bases and J by 4 bases, and 12 bases separated the two germline ends. The CDR3 runs to 13 residues. Looked up from germline, CDR1 is MNHNS and CDR2 is SASEGT. In DNA, the CDR3 is TGTGCCAGCAGGATTCGAGGGGCAGAGACCCAGTACTTC. Translating it yields CASRIRGAETQYF.

CDR3 residues: CASSTRGMNTEAFF. The CDR3 nucleotides are TGTGCCAGCAGTACCAGGGGCATGAACACTGAAGCTTTCTTT. This rearrangement joins TRBV28 to TRBJ1-1; D is perhaps TRBD1 (6 bases). The CDR3 has 14 residues. V was pared by 5 bases and J by 0 bases, with 10 bases between. The germline CDR1 and CDR2 sequences are MDHEN and SYDVKM.

This chain connects TRBV28 to TRBJ2-4; 8 bases align to TRBD2. The V and J ends lost 10 bases and 7 bases, in that order; junction bases with no gene match: 12. This CDR3 is 14 amino acids long. Per the germline V gene, CDR1 is MDHEN and CDR2 is SYDVKM. For the CDR3, the DNA is TGTGCCATCCAATCCGGACGGGGGGGTAACATTCAGTACTTC. Translated, it gives CAIQSGRGGNIQYF. The full variable domain, its missing parts supplied by reference TRBV28 and TRBJ2-4, is DVKVTQSSRYLVKRTGEKVFLECVQDMDHENMFWYRQDPGLGLRLIYFSYDVKMKEKGDIPEGYSVSREKKERFSLILESASTNQTSMYLCAIQSGRGGNIQYFGAGTRLSVL.

Regarding this clone: A far larger clone differs by one base, so this is likely a read error. V and J are TRBV6-5 and TRBJ2-5; possible D gene TRBD1, 6 bases. The CDR3 has 14 amino acids. Trimming left V 5 bases short and J 13 bases short, with 23 bases between. CDR1 is MNHEY and CDR2 is SVGAGI in the germline V gene. This chain's CDR3 is CASSRQGGPNTRYF. In DNA, the CDR3 is TGTGCCAGCAGTCGACAAGGGGGACCCAATACACGGTACTTC.

To note about this clone: A far larger clone is off by one base, so a read error is likely. In this CDR3 the conserved last residue, phenylalanine or tryptophan, is missing, so a read error is likely. This rearrangement joins TRBV29-1 to TRBJ1-2; D is possibly TRBD1 (5 bases). Trimming shortened V by 1 base and J by 2 bases, and 11 bases separated the two germline ends. CDR3 size: 14 residues. Germline V lookup: CDR1 SQVTM, CDR2 ANQGSEA. The CDR3 reads CSVEGVGTNYGYTV. The CDR3 DNA sequence: TGCAGCGTTGAAGGCGTAGGGACGAACTATGGCTACACCGTC.

This clone was counted between two and nine times. The rearrangement links TRBV15 to TRBJ2-7; TRBD2 aligns across 8 bases. The J segment lost 4 bases and the V segment lost 5 bases, leaving 10 bases of the junction unmatched. From germline, CDR1 is LNHNV and CDR2 YYDKDF (reference sequence). The CDR3 is made up of 15 amino acids. CDR3 residues: CATSPGGTRSYEQYF. The CDR3 bases are TGTGCCACCAGCCCTGGGGGGACTAGATCGTACGAGCAGTACTTC.

The J gene is TRBJ2-7, the V gene TRBV5-4; 7 nucleotides agree with TRBD2. Germline V lookup: CDR1 SGHNT, CDR2 YYREEE (reference sequence). This CDR3 has 14 residues. V shed 2 bases, J shed 0 bases, and the junction held 2 bases outside the gene matches. The CDR3 sequence: CASSFGGSSYEQYF. CDR3 DNA: TGTGCCAGCAGCTTCGGCGGGAGCTCCTACGAGCAGTACTTC.

On this clone: A much larger clone is a single base away; this may be a read error. The rearrangement links TRBV6-1 to TRBJ2-7; weak D call: TRBD1 (6 bases). The CDR3 runs to 15 residues. Germline lookup yields CDR1 MNHNS and CDR2 SASEGT. Trimming left V 5 bases short and J 2 bases short, with 16 bases between. The DNA for the CDR3 is TGTGCCAGCAGTAATAGGGGGTCCTCGGCCTACGAGCAGTACTTC. Translated, it gives CASSNRGSSAYEQYF.